Shown below are 25 T cell receptor beta chains from a single sample sequenced in a study of T cells in Graves' hyperthyroidism and ophthalmopathy. Using RNA transcripts as the source, TCR beta CDR3 regions were amplified. The HTBI set primed first-round TCR CDR3 RT-PCR. One entry per CDR3 protein, called by TCRdb with MiXCR from the multiplex PCR reads. The repertoire holds 660,000 or so distinct CDR3 sequences, with just under 45% as singletons. The source material was peripheral blood or thyroid tissue (not recorded which). The source is an adult man with Graves' disease, either hyperthyroidism or ophthalmopathy (not recorded which).

The V gene is TRBV2, the J gene TRBJ1-2, with 11 bases lining up with TRBD1. CDR3 length: 22 residues. The V gene's germline CDR1 is SNHLY and CDR2 FYNNEI. The V gene end was trimmed by 1 base and the J gene end by 4 bases; junction bases not matched to a gene: 23. In DNA, the CDR3 is TGTGCCAGCAGTGAAGGGGGCGGGACAGGGGGTCTTCAATCTACCCGGGGCTATGGCTACACCTTC. Amino acids: CASSEGGGTGGLQSTRGYGYTF.

In the case of this clonotype: This may come from a read error, since a much larger clone is one base off. This chain connects TRBV24-1 to TRBJ1-2; D is possibly TRBD1 (6 bases). The CDR3 loop spans 16 amino acids. CDR1 KGHDR and CDR2 SFDVKD come from the germline V gene. The CDR3 DNA reads as TGTGCCACCAGTGACCCGCGGACAGAAGCTAACTATGGCTACGCCTTC. Translating it yields CATSDPRTEANYGYAF.

The genes are TRBV12-3 or TRBV12-4 and TRBJ2-5; TRBD2 aligns across 7 bases. J was trimmed by 5 bases and V by 5 bases; bases with no gene match: 20. This CDR3 has 18 amino acids. The DNA for the CDR3 is TGTGCCAGCAGTGGTTTGGCGAATCTAGCGGCCTCCGTTGAGACCCAGTACTTC. Translating gives CASSGLANLAASVETQYF.

The CDR3 is CASSPDRGPLTNSGNTIYF. DNA of the CDR3: TGTGCCAGCAGCCCGGACAGGGGGCCCCTGACCAACTCTGGAAACACCATATATTTT. This chain joins TRBV7-3 and TRBJ1-3; 11 nucleotides align to TRBD1. Germline values: CDR1 SGHTA, CDR2 FQGTGA. Trimming at V came to 5 bases and at J to 0 bases, leaving 12 bases not matched to a gene. The CDR3 is 19 residues long.

This rearrangement joins TRBV24-1 to TRBJ1-2; D is possibly TRBD1 (5 bases). This CDR3 spans 15 amino acids. V gave up 8 bases and J gave up 7 bases, with 22 bases separating them. CDR1 and CDR2 (germline): KGHDR, SFDVKD. CDR3 sequence: CATNPGDSGASGYTF. CDR3 DNA: TGTGCCACCAACCCAGGAGACTCTGGGGCTAGTGGCTACACCTTC.

This clonotype has ten or more counts. The V gene is TRBV2, the J gene TRBJ1-4; TRBD1 matches at 9 bases. Germline V gene lookup returns CDR1 SNHLY and CDR2 FYNNEI. V shed 4 bases and J 5 bases; nucleotides not matched to a gene: 5. The CDR3 length is 15 residues. CDR3 amino acids: CASSVSGQGNEKLFF. CDR3 bases: TGTGCCAGCAGTGTTTCGGGACAGGGCAATGAAAAACTGTTTTTT.

A few counts support this clonotype. V usage is TRBV5-1 and J usage is TRBJ1-2, with a tentative D call TRBD1 (6 bases). CDR3 size: 12 residues. Germline V gene data show CDR1 as SGHRS and CDR2 as YFSETQ. Trimming removed 6 bases from V and 4 bases from J, with 10 bases in between. CDR3 bases: TGCGCCAGCACTGACAGGCCCTATGGCTACACCTTC. Protein sequence: CASTDRPYGYTF.

This chain links TRBV7-3 with TRBJ1-2; D uncertain. Deletions cut 5 bases from V and 7 bases from J, with 14 bases between. Germline CDR1 is SGHTA and CDR2 is FQGTGA. CDR3 length: 13 residues. CDR3 amino acids: CASSQEQVGGYTF. The CDR3 DNA reads as TGTGCCAGCAGCCAAGAACAAGTCGGTGGCTACACCTTC. The full variable domain, with the rest looked up from reference TRBV7-3 and TRBJ1-2, is GAGVSQTPSNKVTEKGKYVELRCDPISGHTALYWYRQSLGQGPEFLIYFQGTGAADDSGLPNDRFFAVRPEGSVSTLKIQRTERGDSAVYLCASSQEQVGGYTFGSGTRLTVV.

There are many counts of this clonotype. The chain links TRBV29-1 to TRBJ1-1; 7 bases line up with TRBD1. The germline V gene has CDR1 SQVTM and CDR2 ANQGSEA. The CDR3 has 17 amino acids. Trimming removed 3 bases from V and 1 base from J; junction bases left unmatched: 14. CDR3 in DNA: TGCAGCGTTGAGGGTTGGGACAGAGAACTTCAGAACACTGAAGCTTTCTTT. Encoded protein: CSVEGWDRELQNTEAFF.

The gene calls are TRBV7-4 and TRBJ2-7; TRBD1 matches 7 bases. CDR3 length: 15 amino acids. Trimming at V came to 0 bases and at J to 7 bases, leaving 9 bases not matched to a gene. The germline gives CDR1 SGHVT, CDR2 SQSDAQ. The CDR3 loop is CASSLAGQAAQEQYF. CDR3 DNA: TGTGCCAGCAGCTTAGCCGGACAGGCGGCTCAAGAGCAGTACTTC.

This rearrangement joins TRBV7-9 to TRBJ1-5; 11 bases are a match to TRBD1. The CDR3 length is 15 residues. The J segment lost 5 bases and the V segment lost 7 bases, leaving 7 bases of the junction unmatched. The germline V gene has CDR1 SEHNR and CDR2 FQNEAQ (reference sequence). CDR3 coding DNA: TGTGCCAGCACCGGGACAGGGGGATCGGATCAGCCCCAGCATTTT. Amino acids: CASTGTGGSDQPQHF.

The rearrangement links TRBV6-5 to TRBJ1-5; D is ambiguous. The germline CDR1 and CDR2 sequences are MNHEY and SVGAGI. The germline V and J ends were trimmed by 5 bases and 4 bases, with 18 bases remaining between them. CDR3 length: 16 amino acids. The CDR3 is CASSTPDTPWNQPQHF. In DNA, the CDR3 is TGTGCCAGCAGTACTCCTGACACCCCATGGAATCAGCCCCAGCATTTT.

This clonotype has a count of ten or more. V and J are TRBV10-2 and TRBJ1-4, with no clear D. The CDR3 extends over 14 amino acids. CDR1 is WSHSY and CDR2 is SAAADI in the germline V gene. Trimming took 3 bases from V and 3 from J, leaving 8 bases between them. As DNA, the CDR3 is TGCGCCAGCAGTGATTCTCCACCTAATGAAAAACTGTTTTTT. Protein: CASSDSPPNEKLFF.

Only a few counts were recorded for this clonotype. As DNA, the CDR3 is TGCAGAGCTGGGACCGACAACTATGGCTACACCTTC. It yields the protein CRAGTDNYGYTF. This chain links TRBV20-1 with TRBJ1-2; possibly TRBD1 for D (5 bases). This CDR3 contains 12 residues. CDR1 DFQATT and CDR2 SNEGSKA come from the germline V gene (reference sequence).

The genes are TRBV20-1 and TRBJ1-5, with D possibly TRBD1 on 5 matching bases. V lost 0 bases and J lost 7, with 10 bases in between. Germline CDR1 is DFQATT and CDR2 is SNEGSKA (reference sequence). The length of the CDR3 is 13 residues. CDR3: CSARDSREQPQHF. In DNA form, the CDR3 reads TGCAGTGCTAGAGATTCCAGGGAACAGCCCCAGCATTTT.

The chain joins TRBV2 to TRBJ1-4; D unresolved. The germline CDR1 and CDR2 sequences are SNHLY and FYNNEI. V lost 8 bases to trimming and J lost 5 bases, with 12 bases between them. The CDR3 loop spans 13 amino acids. CDR3 sequence reads: CASEDGGNEKLFF. DNA for the CDR3: TGTGCCAGCGAGGACGGCGGAAATGAAAAACTGTTTTTT.

V usage is TRBV5-1 and J usage is TRBJ1-4; 7 bases are a match to TRBD1. Germline trimming cut 3 bases from V and 6 bases from J; bases unmatched to any gene: 5. CDR3 length equals 14 residues. Looked up from germline, CDR1 is SGHRS and CDR2 is YFSETQ. CDR3 in amino acids: CASSSTGMDEKLFF. In DNA form, the CDR3 reads TGCGCCAGCAGCTCGACAGGGATGGATGAAAAACTGTTTTTT.

The table lists this clonotype with a few counts. The chain employs TRBV20-1 and TRBJ2-7, with 10 bases fitting TRBD1. With 6 bases clipped from V and 3 bases from J, the junction kept 8 bases outside the gene matches. Germline CDR1 is DFQATT and CDR2 is SNEGSKA (reference sequence). This CDR3 is built from 14 residues. CDR3 bases: TGCAGTGCCGCGGGACAGGGGAGCGACTACGAGCAGTACTTC. This translates into CSAAGQGSDYEQYF.

The chain uses TRBV7-3 and TRBJ1-1, with TRBD1 as a possible D gene (5 bases). Per germline, CDR1 SGHTA and CDR2 FQGTGA. V dropped 6 bases and J dropped 4 bases, with 18 bases sitting between them. This CDR3 region has 15 residues. CDR3 region: CASSEGSTAATEAFF. CDR3 in DNA: TGTGCCAGCAGTGAAGGGTCGACAGCCGCCACTGAAGCTTTCTTT.

The rearrangement joins TRBV13 to TRBJ2-7; the match to TRBD1 covers 7 bases. V lost 2 bases and J lost 3; bases outside the gene matches: 4. The germline gives CDR1 PRHDT, CDR2 FYEKMQ (reference sequence). The CDR3 contains 14 residues. CDR3 sequence reads: CASSLWDSHYEQYF. CDR3 sequence (DNA): TGTGCCAGCAGCTTATGGGACAGCCACTACGAGCAGTACTTC.

Of note for this clonotype: This likely comes from a read error, as the CDR3 has no conserved phenylalanine or tryptophan at its end. The V gene is TRBV2, the J gene TRBJ1-5; 8 nucleotides align to TRBD1. The CDR3 contains 15 residues. Germline lookup yields CDR1 SNHLY and CDR2 FYNNEI. Unmatched junction bases numbered 10, after V lost 6 bases and J lost 6 bases. CDR3 sequence reads: CASSSSSGTGQPQHL. In DNA, the CDR3 is TGTGCCAGCAGCTCATCCTCCGGGACAGGTCAGCCCCAGCATCTT.

This clonotype was counted many times. The chain recombines TRBV7-9 with TRBJ1-2; D is unclear. Trimming stripped 1 base from V and 8 bases from J, with 8 bases between. The CDR3 contains 12 residues. Germline loops: CDR1 SEHNR, CDR2 FQNEAQ (reference sequence). CDR3 DNA: TGTGCCAGCAGCTTAGTACGCTTGGGCTACACCTTC. Translation gives CASSLVRLGYTF.

This clonotype was observed many times. The gene calls are TRBV29-1 and TRBJ1-5; tentatively, D is TRBD1 (6 bases). The V end was cut by 4 bases, the J end by 3 bases, with 10 bases between. There are 13 residues in the CDR3. Germline CDR1 reads SQVTM; CDR2 reads ANQGSEA. This chain's CDR3 is CSVGGGNNQPQHF. The DNA of the CDR3 is TGCAGCGTTGGAGGGGGGAACAATCAGCCCCAGCATTTT.

This chain links TRBV7-9 with TRBJ1-1; 10 positions match TRBD1. Germline CDR1 and CDR2: SEHNR and FQNEAQ (reference sequence). The CDR3 is 14 amino acids. The J segment lost 4 bases and the V segment lost 6 bases, leaving 5 bases of the junction unmatched. For the CDR3, the DNA is TGTGCCAGCAGTAGACAGGGGGCGATCACTGAAGCTTTCTTT. Amino acids: CASSRQGAITEAFF.

About this clonotype: The CDR3 end shows no conserved phenylalanine or tryptophan, and so a read error is likely. The DNA is omitted, as the CDR3 cannot be located on it reliably, and the CDR3 follows TCRdb's listing. The chain has TRBV29-1 and TRBJ1-6; TRBD1, the table's D call, was not compared with the DNA. Per the germline V gene, CDR1 is SQVTM and CDR2 is ANQGSEA. The CDR3 length equals 8 residues, ends included. CDR3 amino acids: CSVAGAPY.